Listed here is a single TCR beta chain. CDR1 is SGHRS and CDR2 is YFSETQ in the germline V gene. The CDR3 contains 15 residues. V was trimmed by 4 bases and J by 4 bases, leaving 14 bases between them. The repertoire was sequenced with immunoSEQ multiplex PCR; TCRdb's copy has only in-frame clones and lacks some. The table records some 1.4 million clones, roughly 96% of them present only once. This sample is part of a study of shared clonotypes between healthy human individuals. The sequence came from a man between 25 and 39 years old in good health. The V and J genes are TRBV5-1 and TRBJ2-2; the D is unclear. Sequenced sample: naive CD4+ T cells sorted from blood. Subset in this sample: CD45RA+ positively selected. The CDR3 region is CASSEDGFGTGELFF. The CDR3, as DNA: TGCGCCAGCAGCGAGGATGGGTTTGGCACCGGGGAGCTGTTTTTT.